This T cell receptor beta chain was obtained from a study of shared clonotypes between healthy human individuals. Study at large: Each donor had three CD4 naive, three CD4 memory, two CD8 naive and one CD8 memory plate.

Method: immunoSEQ multiplex PCR; TCRdb's copy keeps in-frame clones and lacks some. The top ten clones hold 0.3% to 0.4% of a sample with 2 million to 2.5 million clones, approximately 93% of them seen once. The CDR3 totals 15 residues. Trimming removed 4 bases from V and 5 bases from J, with 16 bases in between. Germline CDR1 is SGHNT and CDR2 is YYREEE (reference sequence). The TCR comes from a man aged 18 to 29 in good health. Some clones in this sample may be carry-over from other donors' samples. Sequenced input: naive CD4+ T cells from PBMCs. This sample's subset: CD45RA+ positively selected. This sequence joins TRBV5-4 and TRBJ2-1; D could derive from TRBD1 or TRBD2 (5 bases each). The DNA of the CDR3 is TGTGCCAGCAGCCCGGGGCGTAGCGACCACAATGAGCAGTTCTTC. This codes for CASSPGRSDHNEQFF.